The 9 T cell receptor beta chains below were found in one sample sequenced in a study of T-cell memory formation after mild COVID-19. TCRdb ran MiXCR on the 5' RACE reads and lists one entry per CDR3 protein. The data show some 450,000 distinct CDR3 sequences, about a sixth seen once. Sequencing was carried out using PBMCs or a T cell subset sorted from them (not recorded which). Every receptor here comes from a man between 18 and 35 years old who had mild COVID-19 (a few samples of this study predate the infection). Cell type and time point are not known.

The rearrangement links TRBV4-2 to TRBJ2-5; D uncertain. The CDR3 loop spans 15 amino acids. CDR1 and CDR2 (germline): LGHNA, YNFKEQ. The V and J ends lost 0 bases and 4 bases respectively, with 12 bases between them. The CDR3 loop reads CASSQEFARGETQYF. The CDR3 nucleotides read TGTGCCAGCAGCCAAGAATTCGCTAGAGGAGAGACCCAGTACTTC.

This clonotype was counted between two and nine times. This sequence joins TRBV6-5 and TRBJ2-3; 10 bases agree with TRBD2. Germline V gene data show CDR1 as MNHEY and CDR2 as SVGAGI. The V and J ends lost 4 bases and 7 bases, in that order; junction bases with no gene match: 5. The CDR3 has 14 residues. CDR3 sequence (DNA): TGTGCCAGCAGTTTAGCGGGGGGACGACATACGCAGTATTTT. Amino acid sequence: CASSLAGGRHTQYF.

This clonotype was counted once. The chain links TRBV6-5 to TRBJ1-4; D remains ambiguous. Germline V lookup: CDR1 MNHEY, CDR2 SVGAGI. This CDR3 region has 15 residues. Trimming removed 2 bases from V and 0 bases from J, with 7 bases in between. The CDR3 protein is CASSYGQATNEKLFF. The CDR3, as DNA: TGTGCCAGCAGTTACGGGCAGGCAACTAATGAAAAACTGTTTTTT.

This clonotype was seen ten or more times. At one end, the junction sequence differs from germline, possibly due to a read error. The chain joins TRBV5-1 to TRBJ2-3; D is undetermined. The length of the CDR3 is 12 residues. In germline, CDR1 is SGHRS, CDR2 YFSETQ. CDR3 DNA sequence: TGTGCCAGCAGCCTATACACAGATACGCAGTATTTT. Translation gives CASSLYTDTQYF. The full variable domain, completed using reference TRBV5-1 and TRBJ2-3, is KAGVTQTPRYLIKTRGQQVTLSCSPISGHRSVSWYQQTPGQGLQFLFEYFSETQRNKGNFPGRFSGRQFSNSRSEMNVSTLELGDSALYLCASSLYTDTQYFGPGTRLTVL.

The chain has TRBV5-1 and TRBJ1-2, with 8 bases that match TRBD1. The V gene end was trimmed by 5 bases and the J gene end by 8 bases; junction bases not matched to a gene: 17. The CDR3 consists of 16 residues. CDR1 is SGHRS, CDR2 YFSETQ, per germline. The CDR3 sequence is CASSPASSRTGLGYTF. The CDR3, as DNA: TGCGCCAGCAGTCCCGCATCAAGCAGGACAGGGCTAGGCTACACCTTC.

V usage is TRBV7-2 and J usage is TRBJ2-3; tentative D call: TRBD2 (7 bases). V was clipped by 2 bases and J by 0 bases, with 15 bases between them. CDR3 length: 17 amino acids. Looked up from germline, CDR1 is SGHTA and CDR2 is FQGNSA. The CDR3 DNA reads as TGTGCCAGCAGCTTAAGGGCGGGGGCCTTTAGCACAGATACGCAGTATTTT. It yields the protein CASSLRAGAFSTDTQYF.

The rearrangement uses TRBV28 and TRBJ2-7; a weak D match, TRBD2 (7 bases). Trimming took 3 bases from V and 6 from J, leaving 15 bases between them. The CDR3 is 14 amino acids. Looked up from germline, CDR1 is MDHEN and CDR2 is SYDVKM. The CDR3 loop is CASSLTGGASEQYV. The CDR3 DNA follows: TGTGCCAGCAGTTTGACGGGGGGCGCTTCCGAGCAGTACGTC.

The V call is TRBV7-2, the J call TRBJ2-1; 12 nucleotides agree with TRBD2. The CDR3 is made up of 17 amino acids. Germline V CDR1 and CDR2: SGHTA, FQGNSA. After removal of 1 base from V and 4 bases from J, the junction contained 5 bases not matched to a gene. Here the CDR3 DNA reads TGTGCCAGCAGCTTAGGACTAGCGGGGGAGAATTACAATGAGCAGTTCTTC. Protein product: CASSLGLAGENYNEQFF. The variable domain in full, completed from reference TRBV7-2 and TRBJ2-1, reads GAGVSQSPSNKVTEKGKDVELRCDPISGHTALYWYRQSLGQGLEFLIYFQGNSAPDKSGLPSDRFSAERTGGSVSTLTIQRTQQEDSAVYLCASSLGLAGENYNEQFFGPGTRLTVL.

The chain uses TRBV4-3 and TRBJ2-2, with 7 bases matching TRBD2. Germline CDR1 LGHNA, CDR2 YSLEER. V dropped 0 bases and J dropped 1; count of bases not matched to a gene: 2. The CDR3 has 16 amino acids. CDR3 sequence (DNA): TGCGCCAGCAGCCAAGATTCTAGCGGGAACACCGGGGAGCTGTTTTTT. As protein: CASSQDSSGNTGELFF.